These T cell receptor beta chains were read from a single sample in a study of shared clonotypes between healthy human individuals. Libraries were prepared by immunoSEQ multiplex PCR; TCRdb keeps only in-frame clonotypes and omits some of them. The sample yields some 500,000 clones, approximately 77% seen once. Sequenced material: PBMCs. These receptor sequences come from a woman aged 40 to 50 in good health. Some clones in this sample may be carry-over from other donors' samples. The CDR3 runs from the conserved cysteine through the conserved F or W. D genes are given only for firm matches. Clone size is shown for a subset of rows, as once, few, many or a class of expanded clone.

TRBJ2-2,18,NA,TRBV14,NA,TGTGCCAGCAGCCAAGATTACGGACTCACCCTTAACACCGGGGAGCTGTTTTTT,CASSQDYGLTLNTGELFF
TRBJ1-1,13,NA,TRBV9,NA,TGTGCCAGCAGCCCCTCAATAGCCACTGAAGCTTTCTTT,CASSPSIATEAFF
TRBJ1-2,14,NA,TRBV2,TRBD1,TGTGCCAGCAGTGAAGCGTACAGGGGGTTTGGCTACACCTTC,CASSEAYRGFGYTF
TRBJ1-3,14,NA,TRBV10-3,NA,TGTGCCATCAGTGAATGGGGAACTGGAAACACCATATATTTT,CAISEWGTGNTIYF
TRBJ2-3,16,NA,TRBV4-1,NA,TGCGCCAGCAGCCCCCTTGAGCGGTTGGGCGGAGATACGCAGTATTTT,CASSPLERLGGDTQYF
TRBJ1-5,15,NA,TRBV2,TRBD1,TGTGCCAGCAGTGAAAGGACAGGGGGCGATCAGCCCCAGCATTTT,CASSERTGGDQPQHF
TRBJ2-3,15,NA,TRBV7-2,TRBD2,TGTGCCAGCAGCTCGGGACTAGCGGGCACAGATACGCAGTATTTT,CASSSGLAGTDTQYF
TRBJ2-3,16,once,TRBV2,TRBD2,TGTGCCAGCAGTGAACAGGGCGGGAGGATCACAGATACGCAGTATTTT,CASSEQGGRITDTQYF
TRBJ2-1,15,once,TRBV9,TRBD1,TGTGCCAGCAGCGTGACAGGGAGCTCCTACAATGAGCAGTTCTTC,CASSVTGSSYNEQFF
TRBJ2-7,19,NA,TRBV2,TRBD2,TGTGCCAGCAGTCAACCCGGGACTAGCGGGAGCAGTGGAACCTACGAGCAGTACTTC,CASSQPGTSGSSGTYEQYF
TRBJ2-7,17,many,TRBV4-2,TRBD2,TGTGCCAGCAGCCTAACGATACCTAGCGGGACCTCCTACGAGCAGTACTTC,CASSLTIPSGTSYEQYF
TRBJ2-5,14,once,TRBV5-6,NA,TGTGCCAGCAGCTTAGGGAGGACGGTCCCTCCCTATTACTTC,CASSLGRTVPPYYF
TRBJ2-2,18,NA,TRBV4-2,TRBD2,TGTGCCAGCAGCCAAGAAGAGACTAGCGGGAGGCGGACCGGGGAGCTGTTTTTT,CASSQEETSGRRTGELFF
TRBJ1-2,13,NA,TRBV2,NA,TGTGCCAGCAGTGGGGGGACTAACTATGGCTACACCTTC,CASSGGTNYGYTF
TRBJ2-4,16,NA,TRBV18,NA,TGTGCCAGCTCACCACGGTCGGATGTAGCCAAAAACATTCAGTACTTC,CASSPRSDVAKNIQYF
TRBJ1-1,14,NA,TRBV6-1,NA,TGTGCCAGCAGTGATCACAGGGACAACACTGAAGCTTTCTTT,CASSDHRDNTEAFF
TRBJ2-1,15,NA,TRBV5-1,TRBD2,TGCGCCAGCAGCTTGACCGGGACTATTAATTATGAGCAGTTCTTC,CASSLTGTINYEQFF
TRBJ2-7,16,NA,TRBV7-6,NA,TGTGCCAGCAGCTTAATTTCGGGCGGCCCTTTTTACGAGCAGTACTTC,CASSLISGGPFYEQYF
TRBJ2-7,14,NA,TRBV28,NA,TGTGCCAGCAGCCCGGGGCTAGAGATCCACGAGCAGTACTTC,CASSPGLEIHEQYF
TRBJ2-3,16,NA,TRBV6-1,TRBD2,TGTGCCAGCAGTGAACGTTGGCGGGGGGGCACAGATACGCAGTATTTT,CASSERWRGGTDTQYF
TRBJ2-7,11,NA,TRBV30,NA,TGTGCCTGGAGTGGTGCAGGCAACGCGTACTTC,CAWSGAGNAYF
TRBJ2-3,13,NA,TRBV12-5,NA,TGTGCTAGTGGTTTGGGCCCGGGAGATACGCAGTATTTT,CASGLGPGDTQYF
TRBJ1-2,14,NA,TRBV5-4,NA,TGTGCCAGCAGCTTGGACCCCCAGTCCAGTGGCTACACCTTC,CASSLDPQSSGYTF
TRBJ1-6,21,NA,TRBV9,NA,TGTGCCAGCAGCGTAGCGCCTGATTCGCGGCCTGTTGGGCAGGGACATTCACCCCTCCACTTT,CASSVAPDSRPVGQGHSPLHF
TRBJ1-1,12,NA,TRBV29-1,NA,TGCAGCGCGTCGGGGCGCAACACTGAAGCTTTCTTT,CSASGRNTEAFF
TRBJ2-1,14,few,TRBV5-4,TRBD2,TGTGCCAGCAGCCTGACTAGCGGATACAATGAGCAGTTCTTC,CASSLTSGYNEQFF
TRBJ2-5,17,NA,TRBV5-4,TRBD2,TGTGCCAGCAGCCTGCCGGGGACTAGCGGGAGAATACAGACCCAGTACTTC,CASSLPGTSGRIQTQYF
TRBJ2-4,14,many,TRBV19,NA,TGTGCCAGTAGTAAGGGGACGGAAAAAAACATTCAGTACTTC,CASSKGTEKNIQYF
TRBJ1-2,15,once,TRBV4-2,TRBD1,TGTGCCAGCAGCCTACGGACAGGAACTAACTATGGCTACACCTTC,CASSLRTGTNYGYTF
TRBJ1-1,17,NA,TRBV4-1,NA,TGCGCCAGCAGCCAAGATTCCGCAGGGGCAATGAACACTGAAGCTTTCTTT,CASSQDSAGAMNTEAFF
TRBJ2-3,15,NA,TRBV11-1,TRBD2,TGTGCCAGCAGCTTTTGGGGGGGTTCTCCAGATACGCAGTATTTT,CASSFWGGSPDTQYF
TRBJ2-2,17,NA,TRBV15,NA,TGTGCCACCAGCAGGGACACCCCGCGGGCGAACACCGGGGAGCTGTTTTTT,CATSRDTPRANTGELFF
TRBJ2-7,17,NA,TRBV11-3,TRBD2,TGTGCCAGCAGCTTCGGACTAGCGGGAGAGTTTTCCTACGAGCAGTACTTC,CASSFGLAGEFSYEQYF
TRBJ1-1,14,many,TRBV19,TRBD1,TGTGCCAGTACCCTGGACAGGGGAGGTACTGAAGCTTTCTTT,CASTLDRGGTEAFF
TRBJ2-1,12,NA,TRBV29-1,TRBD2,TGCAGCGCCGCGGGGGGATACAATGAGCAGTTCTTC,CSAAGGYNEQFF
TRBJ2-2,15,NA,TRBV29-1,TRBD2,TGCAGCGCCGGACTAGCGGGCCGTTTCACCGGGGAGCTGTTTTTT,CSAGLAGRFTGELFF
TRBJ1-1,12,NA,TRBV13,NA,TGTGCCAGCAGCTTGGGGATGAGGGTTGCTTTCTTT,CASSLGMRVAFF
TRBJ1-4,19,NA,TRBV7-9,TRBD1,TGTGCCAGCAGCTTCAACACCAGGGGGCGCGATAAGGAGAATGAAAAACTGTTTTTT,CASSFNTRGRDKENEKLFF
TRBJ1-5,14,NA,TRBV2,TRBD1,TGTGCCAGCAAGGAGGGACAGTACAATCAGCCCCAGCATTTT,CASKEGQYNQPQHF
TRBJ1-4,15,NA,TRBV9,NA,TGTGCCAGCAGCGTTCGACACACAACTAATGAAAAACTGTTTTTT,CASSVRHTTNEKLFF
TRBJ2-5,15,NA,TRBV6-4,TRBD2,TGTGCCAGCAGTGAAGGCGCGGGAGGGGGAGAGACCCAGTACTTC,CASSEGAGGGETQYF
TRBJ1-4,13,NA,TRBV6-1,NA,TGTGCCAGCAGTGACGAGAGGGGTGAAAAACTGTTTTTT,CASSDERGEKLFF
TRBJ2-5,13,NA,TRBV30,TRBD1,TGTGCCAGATCCGGGACAGGGCAAGAGACCCAGTACTTC,CARSGTGQETQYF
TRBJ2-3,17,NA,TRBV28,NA,TGTGCCAGCAGTCCCCCCGTCGGCAGGGTTAGCACAGATACGCAGTATTTT,CASSPPVGRVSTDTQYF
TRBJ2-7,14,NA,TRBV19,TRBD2,TGTGCCAGTAGTGGACTAGCGGGAGGGTACGAGCAGTACTTC,CASSGLAGGYEQYF
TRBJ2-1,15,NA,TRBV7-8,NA,TGTGCCAGCAGCTTAGCGCCCCGGGGGAGCAATGAGCAGTTCTTC,CASSLAPRGSNEQFF
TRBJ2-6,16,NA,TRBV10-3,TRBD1,TGTGCCATCAGGGAAGGGGGCCGACCTGGGGCCAACGTCCTGACTTTC,CAIREGGRPGANVLTF
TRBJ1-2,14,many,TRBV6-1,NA,TGTGCCAGCAGTGAATTCGAGGGCAACTATGGCTACACCTTC,CASSEFEGNYGYTF
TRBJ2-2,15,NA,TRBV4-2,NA,TGTGCCAGCAGCCAGGGTGGTATCAGCACCGGGGAGCTGTTTTTT,CASSQGGISTGELFF
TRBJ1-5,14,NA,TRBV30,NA,TGTGCCTGGTATAGGGGGGGCGCAGGGCAGCCCCAGCATTTT,CAWYRGGAGQPQHF